The clone carrying this T cell receptor beta chain has only one observation. Authors' analysis steps: Reference gene primer amplification yielded estimated nucleated cell counts. Some clones are missing from TCRdb's copy, which holds only in-frame ones; the method was immunoSEQ multiplex PCR. The DNA was the basis for D and trimming; V, J and clone size are from that table. The sample holds around 250,000 clones, about 87% seen once. The data originate from a study of blood T cell repertoires in COVID-19. Study summary: The United States, Italy and Spain provided the acute and convalescent COVID-19 samples. T cells, B-cell-depleted T cells, or PBMCs supplied cDNA or gDNA.

This CDR3 comprises 16 residues. Trimming cost V 7 bases and J 2 bases; bases outside gene matches: 8. CDR1 SGHTA and CDR2 FQGNSA come from the germline V gene. The V gene is TRBV7-2, the J gene TRBJ2-1, with 10 bases lining up with TRBD2. This TCR was recovered from a human donor in a cohort sampled during active COVID-19. The sample taken for sequencing was peripheral blood. CDR3 region: CASKRSGGAAYNEQFF. For the CDR3, the DNA is TGTGCCAGCAAACGAAGCGGGGGGGCGGCCTACAATGAGCAGTTCTTC.